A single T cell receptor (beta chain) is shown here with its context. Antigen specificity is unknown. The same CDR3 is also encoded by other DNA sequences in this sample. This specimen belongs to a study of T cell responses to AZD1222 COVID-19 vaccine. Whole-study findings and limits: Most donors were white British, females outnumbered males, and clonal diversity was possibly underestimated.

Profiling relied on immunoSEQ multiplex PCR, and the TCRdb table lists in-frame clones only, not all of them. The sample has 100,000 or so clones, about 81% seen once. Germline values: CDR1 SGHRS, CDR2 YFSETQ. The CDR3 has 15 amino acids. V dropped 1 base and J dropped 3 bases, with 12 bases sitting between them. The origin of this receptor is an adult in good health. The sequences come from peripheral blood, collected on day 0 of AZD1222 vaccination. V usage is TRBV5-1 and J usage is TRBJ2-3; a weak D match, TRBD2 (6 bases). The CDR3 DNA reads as TGCGCCAGCAGCTTGCGCGGGGTAGGAACAGATACGCAGTATTTT. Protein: CASSLRGVGTDTQYF.